This TCR beta chain was sequenced for a study of beta chain features in type 1 diabetes. Study results and limitations: Among all four CD4+ subsets, Type 1 diabetes patients had TCRB CDR3s that were moderately but significantly shorter.

Expressed TCRB transcripts got sequenced, as all isolated RNA was reverse transcribed. Sequencing used immunoSEQ multiplex PCR; TCRdb keeps in-frame clones, though not all of them. Among some 410,000 clones listed, approximately 15% were seen once. This clone was seen more than once but under ten times. Its specificity is not known. This TCR was recovered from a man aged 25-45 years in good health. Sequencing was done on a sample of naive CD4+ T cells from blood.

The CDR3 loop reads CASSLVSSDTYNEQFF. The CDR3 region has the DNA TGTGCCAGCAGCTTGGTGTCGAGCGATACTTACAATGAGCAGTTCTTC. The chain combines TRBV5-6 with TRBJ2-1; unclear D gene. The germline V and J ends were trimmed by 0 bases and 4 bases, with 14 bases remaining between them. Germline V gives CDR1 SGHDT, CDR2 YYEEEE. The CDR3 is 16 amino acids.